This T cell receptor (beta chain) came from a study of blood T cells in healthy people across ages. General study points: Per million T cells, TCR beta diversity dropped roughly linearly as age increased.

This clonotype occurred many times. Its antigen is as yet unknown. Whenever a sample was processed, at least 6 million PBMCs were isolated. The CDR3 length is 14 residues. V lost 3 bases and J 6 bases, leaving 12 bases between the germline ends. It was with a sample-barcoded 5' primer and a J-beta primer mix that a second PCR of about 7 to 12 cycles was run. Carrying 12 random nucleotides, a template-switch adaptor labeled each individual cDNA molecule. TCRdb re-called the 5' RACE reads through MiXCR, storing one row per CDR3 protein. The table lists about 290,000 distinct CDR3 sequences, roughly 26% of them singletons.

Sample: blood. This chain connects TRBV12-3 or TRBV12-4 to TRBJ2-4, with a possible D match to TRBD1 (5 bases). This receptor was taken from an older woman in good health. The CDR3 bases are TGTGCCAGCAGTTTGCAGGGAATGGGAAACATTCAGTACTTC. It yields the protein CASSLQGMGNIQYF.